This T cell receptor beta chain appears in the sequencing data of a study of blood T cells in healthy people across ages. General study findings and limits: For the donors, CMV status was unknown and possibly confounded expanded clonotype changes. Significant beta diversity loss was already apparent by age around 36, declining roughly linearly.

Germline V gives CDR1 DFQATT, CDR2 SNEGSKA (reference sequence). The germline V and J ends were trimmed by 0 bases and 2 bases, with 11 bases remaining between them. This CDR3 has 14 amino acids. This clonotype was seen at least ten times. The antigen remains unidentified. The use of a sample-barcoded 5' primer and a J-beta primer mix characterized a second PCR of roughly 6 to 11 cycles. Unique molecular identifiers of 12 random nucleotides labeled each cDNA. In TCRdb, the 5' RACE reads were re-called with MiXCR into one record per CDR3 protein. Here the sample spans hundreds of thousands of distinct CDR3 sequences, 32% being singletons.

The genes are TRBV20-1 and TRBJ2-7; D perhaps matches TRBD2 (5 bases). The sample consisted of blood. This clonotype was obtained from a woman older than 75 in good health. CDR3 DNA: TGCAGTGCTAGAGATTCGGGGAGAACCTACGAGCAGTACTTC. Residues: CSARDSGRTYEQYF.